There are many counts of the clone carrying this T cell receptor beta chain. Its antigen is currently unknown. This sample is drawn from a study of breast tumors, draining lymph nodes, adjacent tissues. MiXCR, run by TCRdb on the multiplex PCR reads, gives a single entry per CDR3 protein. The sample contains about 120,000 distinct CDR3 sequences, about 20% of which appear only once. General study results and limits: That most tumor T cells come from lymph nodes remained unproven. Tumor TCR diversity was below lymph nodes but above nontumor tissue. Luminal-like breast cancer showed significantly higher tumor–nontumor repertoire similarity than basal-like. The data were judged consistent with most tumor T cells coming from lymph node and expanding in tumor.

Germline CDR1 reads MNHEY; CDR2 reads SVGAGI. This CDR3 region has 19 residues. Trimming removed 4 bases from V and 10 bases from J; junction bases left unmatched: 17. Axillary draining lymph nodes of breast cancer patients supplied the node samples. J is TRBJ2-3 and V is TRBV6-5; 16 nucleotides match TRBD2. Sequencing was carried out using axillary lymph node tissue. The sequence was collected from a female donor with breast cancer. Some clones in this sample may be carry-over from other donors' samples. CDR3 in DNA: TGTGCCAGCAGTTCCAGCGCTATAACCGGGACTAGCGGGAGGGGATCGCAGTATTTT. Encoded protein: CASSSSAITGTSGRGSQYF.